This is a list of T cell receptor beta chains from one sample in a study of patients and donors after allogeneic stem cell transplantation. Each CDR3 protein is one row after TCRdb ran MiXCR on the RT-PCR reads. The sample has a few hundred thousand distinct CDR3 sequences, 14% seen once. Sequenced input: blood, either unsorted or a sorted T cell fraction (not recorded which). Receptors originate from a human donor who was either an allogeneic HSCT recipient or a stem cell or donor lymphocyte infusion donor (not recorded which). It is not recorded whose cells these are; they may come from a transplant donor. The CDR3 runs from the conserved cysteine through the conserved F or W. Fields, in order: clone size, CDR3 length, V gene, D gene, J gene, CDR3 DNA, CDR3 protein. The D gene is left open where the match is weak. Part of the rows lack a size; the others show once, few, many or a class for expanded clones.

clone_size: -
cdr3_length: 15
v_call: TRBV4-1
d_call: -
j_call: TRBJ2-2
cdr3_nt: TGCGCCAGCAGCCAAGAGGGACAGAACACCGGGGAGCTGTTTTTT
cdr3_aa: CASSQEGQNTGELFF

clone_size: -
cdr3_length: 13
v_call: TRBV11-2
d_call: -
j_call: TRBJ2-3
cdr3_nt: TGTGCCAGCAGCCCTCCCTATACAGATACGCAGTATTTT
cdr3_aa: CASSPPYTDTQYF

clone_size: -
cdr3_length: 14
v_call: TRBV6-4
d_call: -
j_call: TRBJ2-1
cdr3_nt: TGTGCCAGCAGTTCCGGGACAAGATATGATGAGCAGTTCTTC
cdr3_aa: CASSSGTRYDEQFF

clone_size: many
cdr3_length: 16
v_call: TRBV11-3
d_call: -
j_call: TRBJ1-1
cdr3_nt: TGTGCCAGCAGCAGCGGCGGGAACGGGGGGAACACTGAAGCTTTCTTT
cdr3_aa: CASSSGGNGGNTEAFF

clone_size: few
cdr3_length: 13
v_call: TRBV18
d_call: -
j_call: TRBJ2-3
cdr3_nt: TGTGCCAGCTCACCGGACCGCTCAGATACGCAGTATTTT
cdr3_aa: CASSPDRSDTQYF

clone_size: few
cdr3_length: 17
v_call: TRBV7-8
d_call: TRBD2
j_call: TRBJ2-1
cdr3_nt: TGTGCCAGCAGCTTAGGGCTTGCGGGAGGGACCTACAATGAGCAGTTCTTC
cdr3_aa: CASSLGLAGGTYNEQFF

clone_size: -
cdr3_length: 14
v_call: TRBV5-1
d_call: TRBD1
j_call: TRBJ1-3
cdr3_nt: TGCGCCAGCAGCCAGACAGGGGAAGGGAACACCATATATTTT
cdr3_aa: CASSQTGEGNTIYF

clone_size: many
cdr3_length: 14
v_call: TRBV7-9
d_call: -
j_call: TRBJ1-4
cdr3_nt: TGTGCCAGCAGCTTGATCTCAACTAATGAAAAACTGTTTTTT
cdr3_aa: CASSLISTNEKLFF

clone_size: -
cdr3_length: 12
v_call: TRBV12-3/TRBV12-4
d_call: -
j_call: TRBJ1-1
cdr3_nt: TGTGCCAGCAGTTCGTGGGGGTCTGAAGCTTTCTTT
cdr3_aa: CASSSWGSEAFF

clone_size: few
cdr3_length: 10
v_call: TRBV30
d_call: -
j_call: TRBJ1-2
cdr3_nt: TGTGCCTGGAGTGCTGCCAGCTACACCTTC
cdr3_aa: CAWSAASYTF

clone_size: few
cdr3_length: 16
v_call: TRBV20-1
d_call: TRBD2
j_call: TRBJ2-1
cdr3_nt: TGCAGTGCTAGAGATCTCGCGGGAGAGTATAAAAATGAGCAGTTCTTC
cdr3_aa: CSARDLAGEYKNEQFF

clone_size: -
cdr3_length: 18
v_call: TRBV24-1
d_call: TRBD1
j_call: TRBJ2-5
cdr3_nt: TGTGCCACCAGTGATCCGGGACAGGGTCCCCTCGAGCGGGAGACCCAGTACTTC
cdr3_aa: CATSDPGQGPLERETQYF

clone_size: many
cdr3_length: 15
v_call: TRBV7-8
d_call: -
j_call: TRBJ1-4
cdr3_nt: TGTGCCAGCAGCTTAGCGTCCGGGAGAGGGGAAAAACTGTTTTTT
cdr3_aa: CASSLASGRGEKLFF

clone_size: -
cdr3_length: 15
v_call: TRBV30
d_call: -
j_call: TRBJ2-1
cdr3_nt: TGTGCCTGGAGTGGGGGCTCCCACTACGGCAATGAGCAGTTCTTC
cdr3_aa: CAWSGGSHYGNEQFF

clone_size: few
cdr3_length: 13
v_call: TRBV7-3
d_call: -
j_call: TRBJ2-1
cdr3_nt: TGTGCCAGCAGCTTAAGCAGAAACAATGAGCAGTTCTTC
cdr3_aa: CASSLSRNNEQFF

clone_size: few
cdr3_length: 17
v_call: TRBV12-3/TRBV12-4
d_call: TRBD2
j_call: TRBJ2-1
cdr3_nt: TGTGCCAGCAGTACTTATTTAGCGGGTAGCCCCTACAATGAGCAGTTCTTC
cdr3_aa: CASSTYLAGSPYNEQFF

clone_size: few
cdr3_length: 11
v_call: TRBV2
d_call: -
j_call: TRBJ1-5
cdr3_nt: TGTGCCAGCAGGGACAAGCAGCCCCAGCATTTT
cdr3_aa: CASRDKQPQHF

clone_size: few
cdr3_length: 15
v_call: TRBV19
d_call: -
j_call: TRBJ2-7
cdr3_nt: TGTGCCAGTAGTATCTTCCGGCGGGGAAACTACGAGCAGTACTTC
cdr3_aa: CASSIFRRGNYEQYF

clone_size: -
cdr3_length: 13
v_call: TRBV7-9
d_call: -
j_call: TRBJ1-1
cdr3_nt: TGTGCCAGCAGCCCGTCTATGAACACTGAAGCTTTCTTT
cdr3_aa: CASSPSMNTEAFF

clone_size: few
cdr3_length: 15
v_call: TRBV24-1
d_call: -
j_call: TRBJ2-5
cdr3_nt: TGTGCCACCAGTGATTTTCTTAGGGGGCAAGAGACCCAGTACTTC
cdr3_aa: CATSDFLRGQETQYF